What follows is one T cell receptor beta chain and its context. Every subset's genomic DNA went evenly onto several immunoSEQ plates. The repertoire was sequenced with immunoSEQ multiplex PCR; TCRdb's copy has only in-frame clones and lacks some. This table has 500,000 to 650,000 clones, roughly 79% appearing once. Losses at the gene ends were 1 base for V and 4 bases for J; bases not matched to a gene: 5. The germline gives CDR1 SGHRS, CDR2 YFSETQ. This CDR3 has 16 residues. The data belong to a study of shared clonotypes between healthy human individuals. Sample: PBMCs. The TCR was taken from a woman aged 40 to 49 in good health. Some clones in this sample may be carry-over from other donors' samples. The chain links TRBV5-1 to TRBJ2-5; TRBD2 matches 12 bases. The CDR3 sequence is CASSLWLAGGRETQYF. The CDR3 DNA is TGCGCCAGCAGCTTGTGGCTAGCGGGAGGGAGAGAGACCCAGTACTTC.